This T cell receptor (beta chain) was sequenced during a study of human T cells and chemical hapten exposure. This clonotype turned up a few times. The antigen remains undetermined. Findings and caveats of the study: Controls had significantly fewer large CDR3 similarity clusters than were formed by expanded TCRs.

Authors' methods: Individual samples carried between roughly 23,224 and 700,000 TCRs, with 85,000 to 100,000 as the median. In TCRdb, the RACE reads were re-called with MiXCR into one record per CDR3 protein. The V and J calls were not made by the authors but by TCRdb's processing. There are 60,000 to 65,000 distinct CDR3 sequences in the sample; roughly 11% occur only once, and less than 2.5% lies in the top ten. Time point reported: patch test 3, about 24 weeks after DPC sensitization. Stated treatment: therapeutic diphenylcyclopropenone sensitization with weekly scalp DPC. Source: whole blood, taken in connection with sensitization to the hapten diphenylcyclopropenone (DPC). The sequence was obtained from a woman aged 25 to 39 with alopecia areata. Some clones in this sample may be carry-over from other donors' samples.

CDR3 bases: TGTGCCAGCAGCTTAGATGGTCGGGCAGGGAGCGGGGAGCTGTTTTTT. This sequence encodes CASSLDGRAGSGELFF. V usage is TRBV7-8 and J usage is TRBJ2-2; perhaps D is TRBD1 or TRBD2 (5 bases each). Per the germline V gene, CDR1 is SGHVS and CDR2 is FQNEAQ. This CDR3 comprises 16 residues. Trimming took off 1 base at V and 7 bases at J, with 16 bases between the two ends. The full variable domain, rest sourced from reference TRBV7-8 and TRBJ2-2, is GAGVSQSPRYKVAKRGQDVALRCDPISGHVSLFWYQQALGQGPEFLTYFQNEAQLDKSGLPSDRFFAERPEGSVSTLKIQRTQQEDSAVYLCASSLDGRAGSGELFFGEGSRLTVL.